The TCR beta chain under discussion was sequenced for a study of shared clonotypes between healthy human individuals. Study background: In total, the donors were a couple of women and three men aged 18 to 49. CD8 memory received one plate per donor, CD8 naive two, CD4 memory three and CD4 naive three. Study conclusions and caveats: An expected dependence of interdonor clonotype sharing on sequencing depth was noted.

Concerning this clone itself: What it recognizes is unknown. Additional DNA sequences in this sample encode the identical CDR3.

The germline V gene encodes CDR1 MNHEY and CDR2 SVGAGI. CDR3 length: 15 amino acids. Losses at the gene ends were 5 bases for V and 4 bases for J; bases not matched to a gene: 2. Only in-frame clones appear in the TCRdb table, and some are missing; sequencing was by immunoSEQ multiplex PCR. The table shows roughly 2 million clones, with 90% to 95% occurring only once. This sequence originates from a man between 18 and 29 years old in good health. This chain links TRBV6-5 with TRBJ2-1, with 13 bases matching TRBD2. The source material was naive CD4+ T cells sorted from blood. As for subset: CD45RA+ positively selected. CDR3 nucleotide sequence: TGTGCCAGCAGTCAACTAGCGGGAGGGTACAATGAGCAGTTCTTC. Its translation is CASSQLAGGYNEQFF.